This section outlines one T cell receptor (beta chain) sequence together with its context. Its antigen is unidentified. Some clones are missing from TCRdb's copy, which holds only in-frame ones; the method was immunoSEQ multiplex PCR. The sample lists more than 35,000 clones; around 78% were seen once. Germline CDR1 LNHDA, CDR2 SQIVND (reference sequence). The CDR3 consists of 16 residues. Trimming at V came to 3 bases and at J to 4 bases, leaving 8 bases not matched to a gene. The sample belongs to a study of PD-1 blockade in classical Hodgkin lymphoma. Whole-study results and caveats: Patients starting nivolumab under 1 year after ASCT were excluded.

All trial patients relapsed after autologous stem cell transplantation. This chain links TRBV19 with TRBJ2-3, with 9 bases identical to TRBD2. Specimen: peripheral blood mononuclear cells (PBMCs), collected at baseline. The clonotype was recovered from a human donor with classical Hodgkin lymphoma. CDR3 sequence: CASSINLAGGADTQYF. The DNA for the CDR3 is TGTGCCAGTAGTATTAATTTGGCGGGAGGGGCAGATACGCAGTATTTT.